This TCR beta chain came from a study of blood T cell repertoires in COVID-19. Study in general: From T cells, B-cell-depleted T cells, or PBMCs came the material, which was cDNA or gDNA.

TCRdb's copy holds only in-frame clones and misses some; the assay was immunoSEQ multiplex PCR. This table has 200,000 to 250,000 clones, 85% to 90% appearing once. This CDR3 contains 14 residues. Looked up from germline, CDR1 is MGHRA and CDR2 is YSYEKL. The V gene lost 0 bases and the J gene lost 2 bases, with 8 bases spanning the gap. Sequencing input: peripheral blood. This sequence originates from an elderly man with acute or convalescent COVID-19. The chain carries TRBV4-1 and TRBJ2-7, with unresolved D. CDR3 in DNA: TGCGCCAGCAGCCAAGATACGAGAACCTACGAGCAGTACTTC. This encodes CASSQDTRTYEQYF.